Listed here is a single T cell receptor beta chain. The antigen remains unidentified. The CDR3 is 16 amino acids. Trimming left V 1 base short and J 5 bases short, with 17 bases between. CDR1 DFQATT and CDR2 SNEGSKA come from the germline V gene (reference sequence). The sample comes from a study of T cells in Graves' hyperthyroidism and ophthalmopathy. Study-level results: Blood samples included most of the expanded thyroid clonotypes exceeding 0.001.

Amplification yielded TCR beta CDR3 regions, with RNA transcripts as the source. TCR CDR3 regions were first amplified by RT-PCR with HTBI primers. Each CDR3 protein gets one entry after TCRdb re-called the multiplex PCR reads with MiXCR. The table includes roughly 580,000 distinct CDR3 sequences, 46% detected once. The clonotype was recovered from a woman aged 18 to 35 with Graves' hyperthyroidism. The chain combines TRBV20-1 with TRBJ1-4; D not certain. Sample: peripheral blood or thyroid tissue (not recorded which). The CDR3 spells CSARGGLEVKNEKLFF. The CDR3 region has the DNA TGCAGTGCTAGAGGGGGTTTAGAGGTGAAGAATGAAAAACTGTTTTTT.